One and the same sample provided the 27 T cell receptor beta chains below, sequenced in a study of T cells in Graves' hyperthyroidism and ophthalmopathy. TCR beta CDR3 regions were amplified from RNA transcripts. First-round RT-PCR of the TCR CDR3 relied on the HTBI primer set. From the multiplex PCR reads, TCRdb called clonotypes with MiXCR, one entry per CDR3 protein. Among 550,000 to 800,000 distinct CDR3 sequences listed, approximately 15% were seen once. Specimen: blood. The receptor source for this set is a man aged 50-59 years with Graves' hyperthyroidism.

This clonotype appeared many times. The rearrangement uses TRBV7-2 and TRBJ1-6, with 7 bases identical to TRBD1. From germline, CDR1 is SGHTA and CDR2 FQGNSA. The CDR3 extends over 15 amino acids. The V and J ends lost 1 base and 10 bases, in that order; junction bases with no gene match: 7. CDR3 sequence (DNA): TGTGCCAGCAGCTTAGTGGCAGGGGGGCAATCACCCCTCCACTTT. Translation gives CASSLVAGGQSPLHF.

This clonotype has ten or more counts. V is TRBV12-5 and J is TRBJ2-3, with 9 bases lining up with TRBD2. CDR1 is LGHNT and CDR2 is FRNRAP in the germline V gene. This CDR3 spans 17 amino acids. Trimming cost V 2 bases and J 4 bases; bases outside gene matches: 10. The CDR3 region has the DNA TGTGCTAGTGGTTTGAATTTGCTAGCGGGATCCCCAGATACGCAGTATTTT. As protein: CASGLNLLAGSPDTQYF.

The rearrangement links TRBV3-1 to TRBJ1-5, with D perhaps matching TRBD1 (5 bases). Trimming pared 1 base from V and 9 bases from J, leaving 7 bases between. The germline V gene has CDR1 LGHDT and CDR2 YNNKEL (reference sequence). The CDR3 is made up of 12 amino acids. The CDR3 nucleotides are TGTGCCAGCAGCCAAGCCGGGGCGCCCCAGCATTTT. Translation gives CASSQAGAPQHF.

The chain has TRBV19 and TRBJ2-7; 9 bases line up with TRBD2. Germline V CDR1 and CDR2: LNHDA, SQIVND (reference sequence). J was trimmed by 5 bases and V by 5 bases; bases with no gene match: 13. This CDR3 has 16 residues. The CDR3, as DNA: TGTGCCAGTAGTCTACAGACCGGGACTAGCAGGAACGAGCAGTACTTC. Translating it yields CASSLQTGTSRNEQYF.

CDR3 region: CASTKQPYYGYTF. The CDR3 DNA is TGTGCCAGTACTAAACAACCCTATTACGGCTACACCTTC. The chain joins TRBV19 to TRBJ1-2, with D unresolved. Between the trimmed V and J ends, which lost 7 bases and 8 bases, there was a span of 17 bases. Germline V gene lookup returns CDR1 LNHDA and CDR2 SQIVND (reference sequence). The CDR3 covers 13 residues.

This clonotype was seen more than once but under ten times. The chain is built from TRBV12-3 or TRBV12-4 and TRBJ2-1; 14 bases agree with TRBD2. The junction had 4 bases not matched to a gene; V was cut back by 5 bases and J by 4 bases. The CDR3 runs 16 residues. The CDR3 DNA reads as TGTGCCAGCAGTCACCGGACTAGCGGGAGGTACAATGAGCAGTTCTTC. Its translation is CASSHRTSGRYNEQFF.

The chain recombines TRBV27 with TRBJ2-5; D uncertain. The CDR3 totals 16 residues. Germline CDR1 reads MNHEY; CDR2 reads SMNVEV (reference sequence). Trimming shortened V by 6 bases and J by 4 bases, and 21 bases separated the two germline ends. For the CDR3, the DNA is TGTGCCAGCAGACGGGCGGCAGGATCGAGATTAGAGACCCAGTACTTC. Protein: CASRRAAGSRLETQYF.

This clonotype has ten or more counts. The V call is TRBV12-3 or TRBV12-4, the J call TRBJ2-7; 11 bases are a match to TRBD2. V lost 6 bases, J lost 6 bases, and 4 bases stayed unmatched. This CDR3 contains 13 residues. CDR3 sequence reads: CASRLAGAGEQYF. CDR3 coding DNA: TGTGCCAGCAGACTAGCGGGAGCTGGCGAGCAGTACTTC.

This clonotype was detected many times. The chain has TRBV7-3 and TRBJ2-2; 9 bases line up with TRBD2. The CDR3 extends over 16 amino acids. The V gene end was trimmed by 1 base and the J gene end by 4 bases; junction bases not matched to a gene: 4. Germline V lookup: CDR1 SGHTA, CDR2 FQGTGA. The DNA for the CDR3 is TGTGCCAGCAGCTTAATGGGGACTAGCTCCACCGGGGAGCTGTTTTTT. This sequence encodes CASSLMGTSSTGELFF.

The gene calls are TRBV27 and TRBJ1-1, with TRBD1 matching over 12 bases. Germline lookup yields CDR1 MNHEY and CDR2 SMNVEV (reference sequence). The V gene end was trimmed by 0 bases and the J gene end by 4 bases; junction bases not matched to a gene: 9. The CDR3 is 18 residues long. The CDR3 DNA sequence: TGTGCCAGCAGTTTATCGGGGACAGGGGGCGGATTGGGCACTGAAGCTTTCTTT. As protein: CASSLSGTGGGLGTEAFF.

In its sample, this clonotype was seen many times. This chain connects TRBV2 to TRBJ1-5, with 10 positions matching TRBD1. V was pared by 10 bases and J by 2 bases, with 8 bases of the junction left unmatched. CDR3 length: 15 amino acids. CDR1 and CDR2 from the germline V gene are SNHLY and FYNNEI. The CDR3 nucleotides read TGTGCCAAGGGACAGGGGAGGGTTTGCAATCAGCCCCAGCATTTT. Amino acid sequence: CAKGQGRVCNQPQHF.

This clonotype has ten or more counts. The chain is built from TRBV27 and TRBJ1-6, with TRBD1 matching over 8 bases. V shed 5 bases, J shed 7 bases, and the junction held 7 bases outside the gene matches. The CDR3 is 15 residues long. In germline, CDR1 is MNHEY, CDR2 SMNVEV (reference sequence). The CDR3 coding sequence is TGTGCCAGCAGTATCTCGGGACAGGCAAATTCACCCCTCCACTTT. Its translation is CASSISGQANSPLHF.

Ten or more counts support this clonotype. V gene TRBV3-1 combines with J gene TRBJ1-1; D is undetermined. The germline CDR1 and CDR2 sequences are LGHDT and YNNKEL (reference sequence). V lost 5 bases and J 0 bases, leaving 10 bases between the germline ends. The CDR3 loop spans 14 amino acids. CDR3 DNA sequence: TGTGCCAGCAGCAATACTTTGATGAACACTGAAGCTTTCTTT. Protein: CASSNTLMNTEAFF.

As regards this clonotype: This may stem from a read error, because a much larger clone lies one nucleotide away. The V and J genes are TRBV5-1 and TRBJ2-1, with unresolved D. The germline V gene has CDR1 SGHRS and CDR2 YFSETQ. V was cut by 7 bases and J by 4 bases, with 12 bases left in between. This CDR3 contains 13 residues. CDR3 DNA: TGCGCCAGCGGCCAGGAAAAATACAATGAGCAGTTCTTC. Translation gives CASGQEKYNEQFF.

This clonotype was counted only a few times. The chain carries TRBV24-1 and TRBJ2-3; the match to TRBD1 covers 8 bases. CDR3 length equals 19 residues. J was trimmed by 3 bases and V by 1 base; bases with no gene match: 14. Germline V gene lookup returns CDR1 KGHDR and CDR2 SFDVKD. In nucleotides, the CDR3 is TGTGCCACCAGTGATTTCAAGTTGTCGGTCAGGGGGCCGACAGATACGCAGTATTTT. Translated, it gives CATSDFKLSVRGPTDTQYF.

This clonotype was recorded many times. The CDR3 sequence: CASSVGGEVYGYTF. The CDR3 nucleotides read TGTGCCAGCAGCGTAGGAGGCGAGGTCTATGGCTACACCTTC. The chain couples TRBV9 to TRBJ1-2; D gene ambiguous. Germline-derived CDR1 and CDR2 are SGDLS and YYNGEE. This CDR3 is 14 amino acids long. Trimming stripped 0 bases from V and 4 bases from J, with 10 bases between.

This clonotype has ten or more counts. The chain carries TRBV28 and TRBJ2-3; no definite D call. The CDR3 runs to 15 residues. Germline V gene data show CDR1 as MDHEN and CDR2 as SYDVKM. Trimming stripped 3 bases from V and 0 bases from J, with 10 bases between. CDR3 sequence reads: CASSLARKSTDTQYF. The CDR3 bases are TGTGCCAGCAGTTTGGCCCGAAAGAGCACAGATACGCAGTATTTT.

The chain joins TRBV5-1 to TRBJ2-1; 11 nucleotides align to TRBD1. The CDR3 consists of 14 residues. In germline, CDR1 is SGHRS, CDR2 YFSETQ. Trimming at V came to 4 bases and at J to 8 bases, leaving 5 bases not matched to a gene. Here the CDR3 DNA reads TGCGCCAGCAGCATCGGGACAGGGGGACATGAGCAGTTCTTC. The encoded protein is CASSIGTGGHEQFF.

This clonotype was seen many times. The CDR3 DNA is TGTGCCAGCAGTGAATTTCTCCGGTTGGAAGAGACCCAGTACTTC. Amino acids: CASSEFLRLEETQYF. This chain joins TRBV2 and TRBJ2-5; no firm D call. The CDR3 is 15 amino acids. Looked up from germline, CDR1 is SNHLY and CDR2 is FYNNEI. Trimming cost V 2 bases and J 3 bases, with 13 bases left between them.

The table lists this clonotype with many counts. V is TRBV5-1 and J is TRBJ1-1; tentatively, D is TRBD1 (6 bases). CDR3 size: 16 residues. Between the trimmed V and J ends, which lost 0 bases and 0 bases, there was a span of 12 bases. Per germline, CDR1 SGHRS and CDR2 YFSETQ. In nucleotides, the CDR3 is TGCGCCAGCAGCTTGGCGGGGGCGAGGATGAACACTGAAGCTTTCTTT. Translation gives CASSLAGARMNTEAFF.

This clonotype was counted at least ten times. This rearrangement joins TRBV9 to TRBJ2-7, with no clear D. CDR1 and CDR2 (germline): SGDLS, YYNGEE. The germline V and J ends were trimmed by 0 bases and 7 bases, with 14 bases remaining between them. The CDR3 runs 14 residues. CDR3 amino acids: CASSVAGGLREQYF. The CDR3 DNA sequence: TGTGCCAGCAGCGTAGCGGGCGGCTTGAGGGAGCAGTACTTC.

This clonotype was observed many times. This sequence joins TRBV4-1 and TRBJ1-1; the match to TRBD1 covers 7 bases. Germline CDR1 is MGHRA and CDR2 is YSYEKL. V lost 1 base and J lost 2; bases outside the gene matches: 4. CDR3 length: 15 amino acids. The CDR3 protein is CASSQGQGGNTEAFF. The CDR3 DNA follows: TGCGCCAGCAGCCAAGGACAGGGAGGAAACACTGAAGCTTTCTTT.

This chain joins TRBV6-2 or TRBV6-3 and TRBJ2-5; D is unresolved. V was trimmed by 2 bases and J by 5 bases, leaving 9 bases between them. In germline, CDR1 is MNHEY, CDR2 SVGEGT. The CDR3 runs to 13 residues. The CDR3 bases are TGTGCCAGCAGTTACCAGGTTTGGGAGACCCAGTACTTC. Protein sequence: CASSYQVWETQYF.

This clonotype has only a few counts. A much larger clone differs by one base, so this may be a read error. The chain joins TRBV6-1 to TRBJ1-1; 9 nucleotides align to TRBD1. The CDR3 is 14 amino acids. Germline V CDR1 and CDR2: MNHNS, SASEGT. J lost 5 bases, V lost 6 bases, and 7 bases had no gene match. CDR3 sequence reads: CASSLQGAKTEAFF. In nucleotides, the CDR3 is TGTGCCAGCAGCTTACAGGGGGCGAAGACTGAAGCTTTCTTT.

The sample holds many counts of this clonotype. The gene calls are TRBV27 and TRBJ1-6; TRBD1 agrees at 9 bases. Germline V lookup: CDR1 MNHEY, CDR2 SMNVEV (reference sequence). The junction had 8 bases not matched to a gene; V was cut back by 4 bases and J by 10 bases. This CDR3 is 15 amino acids long. The CDR3 nucleotides are TGTGCCAGCAGTTGGGGACAGGGTGGACGATCACCCCTCCACTTT. This translates into CASSWGQGGRSPLHF.

The V call is TRBV20-1, the J call TRBJ2-7; D is unclear. Trimming removed 1 base from V and 4 bases from J, with 5 bases in between. Germline loops: CDR1 DFQATT, CDR2 SNEGSKA (reference sequence). The CDR3 is made up of 11 amino acids. Here the CDR3 reads CSARGKYEQYF. CDR3 in DNA: TGCAGTGCTAGAGGGAAATACGAGCAGTACTTC.

This rearrangement joins TRBV7-9 to TRBJ2-3, with D unclear. The CDR3 has 15 residues. Germline V gives CDR1 SEHNR, CDR2 FQNEAQ (reference sequence). V lost 4 bases and J 7 bases, leaving 18 bases between the germline ends. The CDR3 DNA reads TGTGCCAGCAGCTCGTTGTTGGGCCCCACGAATACGCAGTATTTT. Its translation is CASSSLLGPTNTQYF. The whole variable domain, filled in from reference TRBV7-9 and TRBJ2-3, reads DTGVSQNPRHKITKRGQNVTFRCDPISEHNRLYWYRQTLGQGPEFLTYFQNEAQLEKSRLLSDRFSAERPKGSFSTLEIQRTEQGDSAMYLCASSSLLGPTNTQYFGPGTRLTVL.